This TCR beta chain was recorded in a study of T cell responses to AZD1222 COVID-19 vaccine. The study's findings and limits: The study reported that nearly half of spike-specific TCRs target unmutated variant regions.

Sequencing was performed with immunoSEQ multiplex PCR; in TCRdb, only in-frame clones are kept and a portion is missing. The sample shows about 180,000 clones, approximately 95% of them seen only once. A remark on this clone: Its antigen remains unidentified.

CDR3 length: 14 residues. With V trimmed by 4 bases and J by 3 bases, 5 bases remained unmatched. Germline V gene sequence: CDR1 MNHNY, CDR2 SVGAGI (reference sequence). The receptor comes from an adult who received the MenACWY meningococcal vaccine as a control. Sample: peripheral blood, taken 28 days after the second dose of the MenACWY control vaccine. This chain uses TRBV6-6 with TRBJ2-7, with 8 nucleotides matching TRBD2. The CDR3 loop is CASSSSGGGYEQYF. In nucleotides, the CDR3 is TGTGCCAGCAGTTCATCGGGGGGGGGCTACGAGCAGTACTTC.